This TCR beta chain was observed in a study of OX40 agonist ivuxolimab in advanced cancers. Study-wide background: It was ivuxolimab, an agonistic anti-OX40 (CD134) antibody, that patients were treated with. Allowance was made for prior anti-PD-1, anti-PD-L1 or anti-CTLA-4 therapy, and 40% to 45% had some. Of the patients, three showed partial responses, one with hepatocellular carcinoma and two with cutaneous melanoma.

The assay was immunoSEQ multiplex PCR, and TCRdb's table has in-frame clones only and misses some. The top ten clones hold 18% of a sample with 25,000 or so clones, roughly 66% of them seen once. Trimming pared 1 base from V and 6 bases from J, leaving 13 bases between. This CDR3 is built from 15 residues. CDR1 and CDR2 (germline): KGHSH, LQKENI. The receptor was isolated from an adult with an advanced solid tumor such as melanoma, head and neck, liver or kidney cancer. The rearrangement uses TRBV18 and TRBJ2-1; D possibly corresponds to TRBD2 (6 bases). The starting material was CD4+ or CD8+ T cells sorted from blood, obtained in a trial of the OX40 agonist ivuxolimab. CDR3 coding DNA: TGTGCCAGCTCACCACAATCGACTAGAGGCAATGAGCAGTTCTTC. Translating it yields CASSPQSTRGNEQFF.